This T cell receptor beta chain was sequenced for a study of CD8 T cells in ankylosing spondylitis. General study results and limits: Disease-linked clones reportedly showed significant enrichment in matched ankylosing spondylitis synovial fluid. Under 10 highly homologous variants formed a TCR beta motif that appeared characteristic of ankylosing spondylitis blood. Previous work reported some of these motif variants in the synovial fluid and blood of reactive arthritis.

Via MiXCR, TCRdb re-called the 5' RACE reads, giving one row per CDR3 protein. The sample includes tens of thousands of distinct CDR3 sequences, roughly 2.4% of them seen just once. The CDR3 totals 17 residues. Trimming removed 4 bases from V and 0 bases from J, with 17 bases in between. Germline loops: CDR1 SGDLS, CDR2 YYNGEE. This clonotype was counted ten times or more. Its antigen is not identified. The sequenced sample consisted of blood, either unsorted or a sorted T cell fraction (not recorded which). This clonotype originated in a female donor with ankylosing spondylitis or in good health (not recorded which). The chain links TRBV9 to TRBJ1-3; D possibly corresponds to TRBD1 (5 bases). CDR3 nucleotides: TGTGCCAGCAGCCCTCAGGGAGGCCTGACCTCTGGAAACACCATATATTTT. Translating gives CASSPQGGLTSGNTIYF.